The next 26 T cell receptor beta chains were all read from a single sample in a study of cytomegalovirus exposure and HLA in healthy donors. Vbeta (60) and Jbeta (13) primers were used in the PCR. TCRdb's table, derived via immunoSEQ multiplex PCR, lists solely in-frame clones and lacks some. The sample has 130,000 or so clones, around 83% seen once. The material sequenced was PBMCs. These TCRs come from a young woman in good health and CMV-seropositive.

The rearrangement joins TRBV5-6 to TRBJ1-6; 10 bases line up with TRBD1. The CDR3 length is 16 residues. Per germline, CDR1 SGHDT and CDR2 YYEEEE. Unmatched junction bases numbered 4, after V lost 0 bases and J lost 7 bases. The CDR3 here is CASSLGLGQGNSPLHF. CDR3 in DNA: TGTGCCAGCAGCTTGGGGTTGGGACAGGGGAATTCACCCCTCCACTTT.

This clone was recorded only once. The rearrangement uses TRBV7-7 and TRBJ2-1; 7 nucleotides match TRBD1. This CDR3 is 14 amino acids long. V was pared by 4 bases and J by 8 bases, with 8 bases of the junction left unmatched. Germline lookup yields CDR1 SSHAT and CDR2 FNYEAQ (reference sequence). CDR3 coding DNA: TGTGCCAGCAGCTCTACACAGGGGCATCATGAGCAGTTCTTC. As protein: CASSSTQGHHEQFF. Full variable domain (rest looked up from reference TRBV7-7 and TRBJ2-1): GAGVSQSPRYKVTKRGQDVTLRCDPISSHATLYWYQQALGQGPEFLTYFNYEAQPDKSGLPSDRFSAERPEGSISTLTIQRTEQRDSAMYRCASSSTQGHHEQFFGPGTRLTVL.

Only a few counts were recorded for this clone. The rearrangement uses TRBV29-1 and TRBJ2-1, with D maybe TRBD1 (6 bases). Trimming pared 7 bases from V and 3 bases from J, leaving 13 bases between. The CDR3 contains 13 residues. Germline V gives CDR1 SQVTM, CDR2 ANQGSEA. The CDR3, as DNA: TGCAGCGAAGGACAGCCGAACTACAATGAGCAGTTCTTC. It specifies CSEGQPNYNEQFF.

The chain couples TRBV29-1 to TRBJ2-5; TRBD1 matches 10 bases. Germline V CDR1 and CDR2: SQVTM, ANQGSEA. The CDR3 loop spans 14 amino acids. V was pared by 5 bases and J by 2 bases, with 5 bases of the junction left unmatched. CDR3 in DNA: TGCAGCGTTCTTCCGGGACAGGGGCAAGAGACCCAGTACTTC. It codes for CSVLPGQGQETQYF. The full variable domain, in which reference TRBV29-1 and TRBJ2-5 provide the parts outside the CDR3, is SAVISQKPSRDICQRGTSLTIQCQVDSQVTMMFWYRQQPGQSLTLIATANQGSEATYESGFVIDKFPISRPNLTFSTLTVSNMSPEDSSIYLCSVLPGQGQETQYFGPGTRLLVL.

This clone has more than one count but fewer than ten. This rearrangement joins TRBV6-4 to TRBJ1-6; 7 bases align to TRBD1. Germline lookup yields CDR1 MRHNA and CDR2 SNTAGT. The V and J ends lost 0 bases and 10 bases, in that order; junction bases with no gene match: 3. This CDR3 has 14 residues. The CDR3 region is CASSDSGGKSPLHF. The CDR3 DNA reads TGTGCCAGCAGTGACTCAGGGGGCAAATCACCCCTCCACTTT.

The chain employs TRBV15 and TRBJ2-7; 8 bases fit TRBD1. V was pared by 1 base and J by 3 bases, with 11 bases of the junction left unmatched. Germline assignment: CDR1 LNHNV and CDR2 YYDKDF (reference sequence). The CDR3 is 17 residues long. DNA of the CDR3: TGTGCCACCAGCAGAGTAAGATATGGGACAGGAATCTACGAGCAGTACTTC. It encodes CATSRVRYGTGIYEQYF.

This clone came up once. V and J are TRBV10-3 and TRBJ1-5, with D possibly being TRBD1 (5 bases). Germline V gene data show CDR1 as ENHRY and CDR2 as SYGVKD. The CDR3 consists of 17 residues. Trimming stripped 4 bases from V and 2 bases from J, with 18 bases between. The CDR3 DNA reads TGTGCCATCAGTGTGGGGGGTGGAAACGGGGGCAATCAGCCCCAGCATTTT. Translated, it gives CAISVGGGNGGNQPQHF.

The chain joins TRBV27 to TRBJ2-3; 10 bases match TRBD2. The CDR3 spans 15 residues. The J segment lost 4 bases and the V segment lost 3 bases, leaving 4 bases of the junction unmatched. Germline loops: CDR1 MNHEY, CDR2 SMNVEV (reference sequence). The DNA of the CDR3 is TGTGCCAGCAGTTTCCTAGCGGGGGACTCAGATACGCAGTATTTT. This sequence encodes CASSFLAGDSDTQYF.

The CDR3 here is CASRGTSGRTDTQYF. In nucleotides, the CDR3 is TGTGCCAGCAGGGGGACTAGCGGACGCACAGATACGCAGTATTTT. V is TRBV2 and J is TRBJ2-3; 11 bases are shared with TRBD2. This CDR3 has 15 residues. CDR1 SNHLY and CDR2 FYNNEI come from the germline V gene. Losses at the gene ends were 6 bases for V and 1 base for J; bases not matched to a gene: 3.

This chain joins TRBV4-1 and TRBJ2-7; the match to TRBD2 covers 8 bases. Germline V gene data show CDR1 as MGHRA and CDR2 as YSYEKL. V dropped 3 bases and J dropped 7; count of bases not matched to a gene: 11. The CDR3 consists of 15 residues. The CDR3 loop reads CASSHPGLGVREQYF. The CDR3 DNA sequence: TGCGCCAGCAGCCACCCGGGACTAGGGGTCCGAGAGCAGTACTTC.

The chain combines TRBV2 with TRBJ2-2; 8 bases fit TRBD2. V lost 4 bases to trimming and J lost 4 bases; unmatched junction nucleotides: 8. CDR3 length equals 16 residues. Germline values: CDR1 SNHLY, CDR2 FYNNEI. CDR3 coding DNA: TGTGCCAGCAGTGTCGGAGAACTAGCGGCCACCGGGGAGCTGTTTTTT. Encoded protein: CASSVGELAATGELFF.

The chain uses TRBV2 and TRBJ2-7, with 8 bases lining up with TRBD1. With 8 bases clipped from V and 1 base from J, the junction kept 7 bases outside the gene matches. CDR1 is SNHLY, CDR2 FYNNEI, per germline. The CDR3 spans 14 residues. The CDR3 nucleotides read TGTGCCAGCGGAACCGGGACAGGTTCCTACGAGCAGTACTTC. This codes for CASGTGTGSYEQYF.

This clone was observed once. The CDR3 nucleotides are TGTGCCAGCAGTGATCTGACAGGGCGAGGCTACACCTTC. The encoded protein is CASSDLTGRGYTF. This chain connects TRBV2 to TRBJ1-2, with 7 positions matching TRBD1. CDR3 length equals 13 residues. Germline V gene lookup returns CDR1 SNHLY and CDR2 FYNNEI. J lost 8 bases, V lost 3 bases, and 6 bases had no gene match.

The chain carries TRBV9 and TRBJ1-4; D unclear. The CDR3 contains 14 residues. Looked up from germline, CDR1 is SGDLS and CDR2 is YYNGEE. V was cut by 3 bases and J by 8 bases, with 14 bases left in between. The CDR3 DNA sequence: TGTGCCAGCAGCGGGACTCTCGGAGGGGAAAAACTGTTTTTT. This codes for CASSGTLGGEKLFF.

The sample holds one count of this clone. The chain couples TRBV7-6 to TRBJ2-5; a possible D gene is TRBD2 (5 bases). V was pared by 4 bases and J by 2 bases, with 11 bases between. This CDR3 has 14 residues. Germline CDR1 is SGHVS and CDR2 is FNYEAQ. CDR3 protein: CASSYNEGQETQYF. The CDR3 nucleotides are TGTGCCAGCAGCTACAATGAGGGTCAAGAGACCCAGTACTTC.

V usage is TRBV6-1 and J usage is TRBJ2-3, with 9 bases matching TRBD2. The V gene end was trimmed by 4 bases and the J gene end by 2 bases; junction bases not matched to a gene: 7. The CDR3 covers 16 residues. Germline V gives CDR1 MNHNS, CDR2 SASEGT. Here the CDR3 reads CASSVLAGPPTDTQYF. CDR3 DNA sequence: TGTGCCAGCAGTGTACTAGCGGGCCCTCCCACAGATACGCAGTATTTT.

This clone was counted only a few times. At the DNA level, this CDR3 is encoded by other sequences in the same sample as well. The chain combines TRBV28 with TRBJ1-1; perhaps TRBD1 as D (6 bases). V gave up 4 bases and J gave up 0 bases, with 9 bases separating them. This CDR3 contains 14 residues. Germline CDR1 and CDR2: MDHEN and SYDVKM. The CDR3 loop reads CASSWGHMNTEAFF. CDR3 nucleotide sequence: TGTGCCAGCAGTTGGGGGCATATGAACACTGAAGCTTTCTTT. Based on the CDR3 plus reference TRBV28 and TRBJ1-1, the full variable domain is DVKVTQSSRYLVKRTGEKVFLECVQDMDHENMFWYRQDPGLGLRLIYFSYDVKMKEKGDIPEGYSVSREKKERFSLILESASTNQTSMYLCASSWGHMNTEAFFGQGTRLTVV.

The chain is built from TRBV7-3 and TRBJ2-1; 8 nucleotides align to TRBD2. Germline V gene lookup returns CDR1 SGHTA and CDR2 FQGTGA. V dropped 5 bases and J dropped 12; count of bases not matched to a gene: 9. The CDR3 extends over 13 amino acids. CDR3 coding DNA: TGTGCCAGCAGCCACTCAGGGGCGGGGGGGCAGTTCTTC. This codes for CASSHSGAGGQFF.

Concerning this clone: The same CDR3 can be traced to other DNA sequences in this sample. The rearrangement joins TRBV19 to TRBJ2-7; D is perhaps TRBD1 (7 bases). The V gene lost 3 bases and the J gene lost 2 bases, with 11 bases spanning the gap. This CDR3 region has 14 residues. Germline CDR1 LNHDA, CDR2 SQIVND (reference sequence). Here the CDR3 reads CASSIGGTAYEQYF. DNA of the CDR3: TGTGCCAGTAGTATCGGCGGGACAGCCTACGAGCAGTACTTC.

V gene TRBV6-5 combines with J gene TRBJ2-2; D gene uncertain. From germline, CDR1 is MNHEY and CDR2 SVGAGI. The CDR3 contains 15 residues. The ends were cut back, 2 bases at V and 5 bases at J, with 12 bases in the middle. CDR3 sequence (DNA): TGTGCCAGCAGTTACCAATCGCAAGCGACCGGGGAGCTGTTTTTT. It codes for CASSYQSQATGELFF.

The rearrangement uses TRBV18 and TRBJ1-2; 9 bases line up with TRBD1. After removal of 1 base from V and 2 bases from J, the junction contained 2 bases not matched to a gene. The CDR3 is 15 amino acids. Germline loops: CDR1 KGHSH, CDR2 LQKENI. The CDR3 DNA reads as TGTGCCAGCTCACCACAACAGGGGGCGAACTATGGCTACACCTTC. It yields the protein CASSPQQGANYGYTF.

This chain links TRBV7-6 with TRBJ2-7; 8 bases line up with TRBD1. V trimming: 1 base; J trimming: 0 bases; junction bases outside the gene matches: 2. Germline V gene lookup returns CDR1 SGHVS and CDR2 FNYEAQ. The CDR3 consists of 15 residues. Here the CDR3 DNA reads TGTGCCAGCAGCTTAGTCACAGGGGGCTCCTACGAGCAGTACTTC. It yields the protein CASSLVTGGSYEQYF. The variable domain in full, completed from reference TRBV7-6 and TRBJ2-7, reads GAGVSQSPRYKVTKRGQDVALRCDPISGHVSLYWYRQALGQGPEFLTYFNYEAQQDKSGLPNDRFSAERPEGSISTLTIQRTEQRDSAMYRCASSLVTGGSYEQYFGPGTRLTVT.

V and J are TRBV9 and TRBJ1-1; D is unresolved. CDR1 SGDLS and CDR2 YYNGEE come from the germline V gene. The length of the CDR3 is 13 residues. V was clipped by 3 bases and J by 5 bases, with 11 bases between them. In nucleotides, the CDR3 is TGTGCCAGCAGCGCAGCGCTGAGTACTGAAGCTTTCTTT. Translated: CASSAALSTEAFF.

The CDR3, as DNA: TGTGCCAGTAGTATAATCTTACAGGGGAATGAGCAGTTCTTC. It encodes CASSIILQGNEQFF. This sequence joins TRBV19 and TRBJ2-1; 7 bases line up with TRBD1. This CDR3 spans 14 amino acids. V shed 2 bases, J shed 7 bases, and the junction held 5 bases outside the gene matches. CDR1 and CDR2 (germline): LNHDA, SQIVND (reference sequence).

The chain combines TRBV27 with TRBJ1-2; D may be TRBD1 (5 bases). The V and J ends lost 5 bases and 8 bases respectively, with 15 bases between them. The CDR3 sequence is 13 residues long. CDR1 is MNHEY, CDR2 SMNVEV, per germline (reference sequence). The CDR3 region is CASSATGIEGYTF. DNA of the CDR3: TGTGCCAGCAGTGCTACAGGAATTGAGGGCTACACCTTC.

The chain joins TRBV19 to TRBJ1-4; 9 bases align to TRBD1. From germline, CDR1 is LNHDA and CDR2 SQIVND (reference sequence). The CDR3 contains 16 residues. The junction had 12 bases not matched to a gene; V was cut back by 5 bases and J by 8 bases. CDR3 region: CASSSSNRGRKEKLFF. The CDR3 DNA reads as TGTGCCAGTAGTTCCTCGAACAGGGGGCGGAAGGAAAAACTGTTTTTT.